The entry below describes one T cell receptor (beta chain). Its antigen is as yet unknown. The data derive from a study of cytomegalovirus exposure and HLA in healthy donors. Study in general: Prior work identified around 110 million unique TCR beta sequences in some 200 million T cells.

This PCR relied on a set of 60 Vbeta primers and 13 Jbeta primers. Using immunoSEQ multiplex PCR, the repertoire was profiled, and TCRdb retains in-frame clones only, with some absent. The data hold 95,000 to 150,000 clones, with around 81% observed a single time. The CDR3 has 17 amino acids. The trim removed 4 bases at V and 8 bases at J, leaving 10 bases unmatched. CDR1 is MGHRA and CDR2 is YSYEKL in the germline V gene. Overall study results and limits: When the data were analyzed later, several of the most significant clusters appeared to be linked to common viral pathogens. The authors reported that TCR beta sequences could predict HLA-A and HLA-B alleles. These predictions were accurate for most subjects in the first cohort.

The chain carries TRBV4-1 and TRBJ1-6, with 11 bases aligning to TRBD1. The specimen sequenced was PBMCs. The TCR was taken from a female donor in good health and CMV-seronegative. CDR3 coding DNA: TGCGCCAGCAGCCTGAGAGATGGGGACAGGGGGTATTCACCCCTCCACTTT. Its protein product is CASSLRDGDRGYSPLHF.